This T cell receptor (beta chain) is drawn from a study of control samples from healthy donors and cancer patients (TCRdb year 2020). From a lookup of the germline V gene, CDR1 and CDR2 are WSHSY and SAAADI. Taken from cysteine to phenylalanine, the CDR3 has 16 residues. Only the CDR3 portion is preserved as DNA: 48 bases, with reading frame beginning at the first base. The junction shows trimming of 3 bases on V and 2 bases on J, plus 14 bases between the germline ends. Library preparation used the immunoSEQ multiplex PCR assay. TCRdb carries this immuneACCESS record with in-frame sequences only. Its versions omit some clonotypes, under half of them owing to an unresolved V gene in the studies checked, with the rest unexplained. The sample table contains roughly 170,000 clones; only one count was recorded for around 88% of them. The top ten hold 4.5% to 6% of the sample. Notes on this clone: Its antigen has not been determined. Base qualities are not recorded, but no much larger clone differs from it by a single base.

The sequence derives from a woman younger than 45 in good health. The chain is made from TRBV10-2 and TRBJ2-1, with TRBD1 as a weak D call on 5 bases. Sequenced material: blood. The nucleotides read TGCGCCAGCAGTGATCTTGGGGCGCGGACCTACAATGAGCAGTTCTTC. Translated, it reads CASSDLGARTYNEQFF.